This TCR beta chain was documented in a study of cytomegalovirus exposure and HLA in healthy donors. This donor's CMV serostatus is unrecorded. The PCR used 60 Vbeta and 13 Jbeta primers. Sequenced by immunoSEQ multiplex PCR; TCRdb stores in-frame clones only, minus some. This sample yields about 97,000 clones, of which about three fifths are seen a single time; around 5% belongs to the top ten. Study findings and constraints: Being indistinguishable, some V segments were excluded, TRBV6-2 and TRBV6-3 among them. For most TCR sequences rarity was the rule, although some public TCRs occurred in many donors.

Between the trimmed V and J ends, which lost 3 bases and 5 bases, there was a span of 17 bases. The CDR3 contains 16 residues. Germline CDR1 reads SGHNT; CDR2 reads YYREEE (reference sequence). Worth noting for this clone: Its antigen is still unknown.

The sequence was collected from a human donor in good health. Input material: PBMCs. V is TRBV5-4 and J is TRBJ1-4, with D unclear. CDR3: CASSSRSGQPNEKLFF. The DNA for the CDR3 is TGTGCCAGCAGCTCGCGTTCTGGGCAGCCGAATGAAAAACTGTTTTTT.